The clone carrying this T cell receptor beta chain was observed a handful of times. The antigen is undetermined. Profiled with immunoSEQ multiplex PCR; TCRdb holds only in-frame clones, not every one. The table records more than 50,000 clones, around 83% of them present only once. This specimen comes from a study of OX40 agonist ivuxolimab in advanced cancers. Study information: Those treated in dose escalation had hepatocellular carcinoma, melanoma, renal cell cancer or head and neck cancer. Patients with prior anti-PD-1, anti-PD-L1 or anti-CTLA-4 therapy were eligible; less than 50% had some. Study-level results: Low normalized clonal expansion also occurred in some nonresponding patients.

The TCR originated in an adult with an advanced solid tumor such as melanoma, head and neck, liver or kidney cancer. This material consisted of CD4+ or CD8+ T cells sorted from blood, taken in a trial of the OX40 agonist ivuxolimab.

CDR3 loop: CASSPLGVAYEQYF. DNA of the CDR3: TGTGCCAGTTCTCCTCTAGGGGTGGCCTACGAGCAGTACTTC. The genes are TRBV19 and TRBJ2-7; the D gene is possibly TRBD1 (5 bases). CDR1 and CDR2 from the germline V gene are LNHDA and SQIVND (reference sequence). This CDR3 has 14 residues. With 8 bases removed from V and 2 bases from J, the gap between germline ends came to 16 bases.